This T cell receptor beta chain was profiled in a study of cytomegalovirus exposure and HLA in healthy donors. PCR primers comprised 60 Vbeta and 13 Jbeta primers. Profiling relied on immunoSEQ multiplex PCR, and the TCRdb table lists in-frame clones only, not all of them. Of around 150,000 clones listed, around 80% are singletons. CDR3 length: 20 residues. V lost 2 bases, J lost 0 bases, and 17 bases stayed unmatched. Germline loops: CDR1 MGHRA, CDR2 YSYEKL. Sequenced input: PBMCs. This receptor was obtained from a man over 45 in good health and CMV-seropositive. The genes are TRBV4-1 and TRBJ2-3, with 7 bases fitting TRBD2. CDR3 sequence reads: CASSQKGPSGLRTSTDTQYF. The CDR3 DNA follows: TGCGCCAGCAGCCAAAAGGGCCCTAGCGGACTACGTACTAGCACAGATACGCAGTATTTT.